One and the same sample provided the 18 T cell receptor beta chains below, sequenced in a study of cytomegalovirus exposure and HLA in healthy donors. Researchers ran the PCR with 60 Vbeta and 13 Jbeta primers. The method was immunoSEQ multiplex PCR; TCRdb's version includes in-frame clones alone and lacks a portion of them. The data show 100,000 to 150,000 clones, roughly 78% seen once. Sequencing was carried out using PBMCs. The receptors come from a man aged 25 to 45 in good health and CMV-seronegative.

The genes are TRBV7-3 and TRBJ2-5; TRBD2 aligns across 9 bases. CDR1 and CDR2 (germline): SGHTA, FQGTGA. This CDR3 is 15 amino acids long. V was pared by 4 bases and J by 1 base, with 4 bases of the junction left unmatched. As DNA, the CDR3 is TGTGCCAGCAGCTCCGGGACTAGCCTCCAAGAGACCCAGTACTTC. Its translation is CASSSGTSLQETQYF.

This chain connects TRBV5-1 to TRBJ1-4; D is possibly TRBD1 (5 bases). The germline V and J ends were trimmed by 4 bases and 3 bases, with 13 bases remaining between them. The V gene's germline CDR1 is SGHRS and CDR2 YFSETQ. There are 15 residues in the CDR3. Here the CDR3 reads CASSGQGTPNEKLFF. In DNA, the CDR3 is TGCGCCAGCAGCGGCCAGGGAACCCCTAATGAAAAACTGTTTTTT. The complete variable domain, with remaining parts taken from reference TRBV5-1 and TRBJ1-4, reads KAGVTQTPRYLIKTRGQQVTLSCSPISGHRSVSWYQQTPGQGLQFLFEYFSETQRNKGNFPGRFSGRQFSNSRSEMNVSTLELGDSALYLCASSGQGTPNEKLFFGSGTQLSVL.

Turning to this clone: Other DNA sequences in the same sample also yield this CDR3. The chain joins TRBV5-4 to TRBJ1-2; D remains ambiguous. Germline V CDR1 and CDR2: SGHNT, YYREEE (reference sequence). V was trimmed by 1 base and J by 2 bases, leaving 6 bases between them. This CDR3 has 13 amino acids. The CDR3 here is CASSLKPNYGYTF. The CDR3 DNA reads TGTGCCAGCAGCTTGAAGCCGAACTATGGCTACACCTTC.

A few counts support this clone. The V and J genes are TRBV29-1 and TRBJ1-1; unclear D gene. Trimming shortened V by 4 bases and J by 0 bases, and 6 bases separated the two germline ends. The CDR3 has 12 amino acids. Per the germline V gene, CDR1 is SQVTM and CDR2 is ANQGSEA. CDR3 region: CSVGQMNTEAFF. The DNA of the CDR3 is TGCAGCGTTGGACAAATGAACACTGAAGCTTTCTTT. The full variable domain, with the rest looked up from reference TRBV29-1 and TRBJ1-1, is SAVISQKPSRDICQRGTSLTIQCQVDSQVTMMFWYRQQPGQSLTLIATANQGSEATYESGFVIDKFPISRPNLTFSTLTVSNMSPEDSSIYLCSVGQMNTEAFFGQGTRLTVV.

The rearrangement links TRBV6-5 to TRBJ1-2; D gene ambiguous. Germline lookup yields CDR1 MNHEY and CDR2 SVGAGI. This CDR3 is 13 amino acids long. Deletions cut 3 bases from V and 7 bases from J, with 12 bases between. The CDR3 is CASSYSRVSGYTF. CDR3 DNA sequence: TGTGCCAGCAGTTATTCGAGGGTTAGTGGCTACACCTTC.

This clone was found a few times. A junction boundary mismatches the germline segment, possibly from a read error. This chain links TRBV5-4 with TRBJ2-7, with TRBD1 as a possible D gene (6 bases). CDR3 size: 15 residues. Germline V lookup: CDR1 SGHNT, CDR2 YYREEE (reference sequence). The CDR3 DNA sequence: TGCGCCAGCAGCCTTACAGGGTCACTCAACTACGAGCAGTACTTC. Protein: CASSLTGSLNYEQYF.

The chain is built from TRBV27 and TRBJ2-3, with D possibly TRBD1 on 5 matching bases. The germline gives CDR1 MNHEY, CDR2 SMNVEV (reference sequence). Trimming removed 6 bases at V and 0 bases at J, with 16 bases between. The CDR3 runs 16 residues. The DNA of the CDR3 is TGTGCCAGCAGCCCCTGGGGCACCTCTAGCACAGATACGCAGTATTTT. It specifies CASSPWGTSSTDTQYF.

The CDR3 region has the DNA TGTGCCAGCAGCCAAGATAGAGGAGCGGGGGGTTACGAGCAGTACTTC. It yields the protein CASSQDRGAGGYEQYF. The chain links TRBV4-2 to TRBJ2-7; 9 bases align to TRBD2. CDR1 LGHNA and CDR2 YNFKEQ come from the germline V gene. The V gene end was trimmed by 0 bases and the J gene end by 4 bases; junction bases not matched to a gene: 7. This CDR3 spans 16 amino acids.

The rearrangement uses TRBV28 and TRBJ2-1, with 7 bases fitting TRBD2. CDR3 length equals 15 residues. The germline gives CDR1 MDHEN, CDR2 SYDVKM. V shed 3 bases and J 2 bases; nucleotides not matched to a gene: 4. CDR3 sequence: CASSFGTTPYNEQFF. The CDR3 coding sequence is TGTGCCAGCAGTTTTGGGACTACCCCCTACAATGAGCAGTTCTTC.

CDR3 sequence reads: CASSVTYRENYGYTF. Here the CDR3 DNA reads TGTGCCAGCAGTGTGACCTACAGGGAAAACTATGGCTACACCTTC. V gene TRBV28 combines with J gene TRBJ1-2, with D possibly TRBD1 on 6 matching bases. Trimming cost V 5 bases and J 2 bases, with 15 bases left between them. The CDR3 extends over 15 amino acids. Germline values: CDR1 MDHEN, CDR2 SYDVKM.

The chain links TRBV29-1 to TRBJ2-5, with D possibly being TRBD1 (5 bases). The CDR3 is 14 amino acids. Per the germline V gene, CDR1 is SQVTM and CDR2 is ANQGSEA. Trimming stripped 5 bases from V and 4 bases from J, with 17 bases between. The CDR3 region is CSVSVGLGRETQYF. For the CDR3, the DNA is TGCAGCGTTAGCGTGGGTCTGGGGCGAGAGACCCAGTACTTC.

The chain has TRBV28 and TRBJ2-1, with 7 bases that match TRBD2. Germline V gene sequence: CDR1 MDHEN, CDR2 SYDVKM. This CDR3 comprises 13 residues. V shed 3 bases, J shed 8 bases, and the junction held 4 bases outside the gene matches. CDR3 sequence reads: CASSFGGRDEQFF. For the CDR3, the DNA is TGTGCCAGCAGTTTCGGTGGGAGGGATGAGCAGTTCTTC.

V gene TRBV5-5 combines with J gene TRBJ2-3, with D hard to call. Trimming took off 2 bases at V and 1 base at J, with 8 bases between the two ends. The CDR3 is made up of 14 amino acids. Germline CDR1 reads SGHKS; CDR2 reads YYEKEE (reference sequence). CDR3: CASSLAEGTDTQYF. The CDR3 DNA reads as TGTGCCAGCAGCTTAGCTGAGGGCACAGATACGCAGTATTTT.

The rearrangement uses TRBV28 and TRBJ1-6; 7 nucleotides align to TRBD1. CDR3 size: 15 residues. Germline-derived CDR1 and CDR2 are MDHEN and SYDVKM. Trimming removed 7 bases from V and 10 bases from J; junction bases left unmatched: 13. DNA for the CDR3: TGTGCCAGCACCCCGCCCCGACAGGGATGGTCACCCCTCCACTTT. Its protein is CASTPPRQGWSPLHF.

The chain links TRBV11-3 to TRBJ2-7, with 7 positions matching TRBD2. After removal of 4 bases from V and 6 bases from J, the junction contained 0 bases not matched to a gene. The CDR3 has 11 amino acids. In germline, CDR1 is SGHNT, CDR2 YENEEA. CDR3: CASSSGGEQYF. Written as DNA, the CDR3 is TGTGCCAGCAGCTCGGGGGGCGAGCAGTACTTC.

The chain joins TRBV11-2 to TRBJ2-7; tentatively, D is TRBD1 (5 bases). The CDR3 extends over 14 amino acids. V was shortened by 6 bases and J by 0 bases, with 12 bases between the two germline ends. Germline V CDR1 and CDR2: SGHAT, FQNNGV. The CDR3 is CASSSSTASYEQYF. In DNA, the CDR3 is TGTGCCAGCAGTTCGTCGACAGCCTCCTACGAGCAGTACTTC. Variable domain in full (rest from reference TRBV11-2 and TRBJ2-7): EAGVAQSPRYKIIEKRQSVAFWCNPISGHATLYWYQQILGQGPKLLIQFQNNGVVDDSQLPKDRFSAERLKGVDSTLKIQPAKLEDSAVYLCASSSSTASYEQYFGPGTRLTVT.

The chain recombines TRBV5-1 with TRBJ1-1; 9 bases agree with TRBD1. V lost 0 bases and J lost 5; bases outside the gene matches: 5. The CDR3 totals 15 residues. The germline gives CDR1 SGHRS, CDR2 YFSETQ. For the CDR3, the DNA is TGCGCCAGCAGCTTGGTACAGGGGGCTGGAACTGAAGCTTTCTTT. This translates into CASSLVQGAGTEAFF.

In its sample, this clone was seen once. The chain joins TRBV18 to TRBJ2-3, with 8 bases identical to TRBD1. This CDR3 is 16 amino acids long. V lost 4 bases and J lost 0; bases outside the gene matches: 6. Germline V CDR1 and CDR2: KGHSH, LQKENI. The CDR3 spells CASSHLGQASTDTQYF. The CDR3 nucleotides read TGTGCCAGCTCACATTTGGGACAGGCTAGCACAGATACGCAGTATTTT.